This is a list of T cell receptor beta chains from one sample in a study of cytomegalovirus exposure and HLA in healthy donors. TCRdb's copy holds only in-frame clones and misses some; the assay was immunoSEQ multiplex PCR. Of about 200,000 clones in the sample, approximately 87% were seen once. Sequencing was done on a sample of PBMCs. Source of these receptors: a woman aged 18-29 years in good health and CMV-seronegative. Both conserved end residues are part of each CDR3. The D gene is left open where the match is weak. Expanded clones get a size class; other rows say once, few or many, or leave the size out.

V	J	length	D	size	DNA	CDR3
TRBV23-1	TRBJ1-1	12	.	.	TGCGCCAGCAGTCAATCGCGTCCGGAAGCTTTCTTT	CASSQSRPEAFF
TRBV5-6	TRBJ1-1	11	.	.	TGTGCCAGCTTCAATTCCGGGGGTACGGTCTTT	CASFNSGGTVF
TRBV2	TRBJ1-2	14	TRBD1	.	TGTGCCAGCAGGCAGGGGGCTACTGGCTATGGCTACACCTTC	CASRQGATGYGYTF
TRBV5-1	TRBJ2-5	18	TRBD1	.	TGCGCCAGCAGCCTCCGATTCCCGGGACAGGGACCCCAAGAGACCCAGTACTTC	CASSLRFPGQGPQETQYF
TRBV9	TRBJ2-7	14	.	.	TGTGCCAGCAGCGTAGAAGGGGCAGTAAGCGAGCAGTACTTC	CASSVEGAVSEQYF
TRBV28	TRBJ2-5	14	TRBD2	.	TGTGCCAGCAGTTTTCGGGGGGAAGGGGAGACCCAGTACTTC	CASSFRGEGETQYF
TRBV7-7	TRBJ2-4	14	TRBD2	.	TGTGCCAGCAGCCCGGGACTAGCAGGGAACATTCAGTACTTC	CASSPGLAGNIQYF
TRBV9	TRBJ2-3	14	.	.	TGTGCCAGCAGCGCCGGCCTGGGGACAGATACGCAGTATTTT	CASSAGLGTDTQYF
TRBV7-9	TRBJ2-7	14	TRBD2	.	TGTGCCAGCAGCCCTAGCGGGGGGCGCCGCGAGCAGTACTTC	CASSPSGGRREQYF
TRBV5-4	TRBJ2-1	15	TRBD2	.	TGTGCCAGCAGCCCCGGCGGGGGGGTAGACGATGAGCAGTTCTTC	CASSPGGGVDDEQFF
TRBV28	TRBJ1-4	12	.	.	TGTGCCAGCAGTTCCACTAATGAAAAACTGTTTTTT	CASSSTNEKLFF
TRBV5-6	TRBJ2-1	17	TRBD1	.	TGTGCCAGCAGCCCTGGGACAGGGGAAACCAGGTACAATGAGCAGTTCTTC	CASSPGTGETRYNEQFF
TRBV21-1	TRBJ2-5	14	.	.	TGTGCCAGCAGCAAAGCGCAGGATCAAGAGACCCAGTACTTC	CASSKAQDQETQYF
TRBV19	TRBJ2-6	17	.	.	TGTGCCAGTAGTAAAAGGTCCCCCAGCTCTGGGGCCAACGTCCTGACTTTC	CASSKRSPSSGANVLTF
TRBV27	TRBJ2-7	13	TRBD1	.	TGTGCCAGCGGTACGGCAGGGGGCTACGAGCAGTACTTC	CASGTAGGYEQYF
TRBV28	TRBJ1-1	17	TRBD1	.	TGTGCCAGCAGTTTAGGGGGGACAGTCCTTTTGAACACTGAAGCTTTCTTT	CASSLGGTVLLNTEAFF
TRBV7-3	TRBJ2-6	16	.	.	TGTGCCAGCAGCTTAACACTTAGCTCTGGGGCCAACGTCCTGACTTTC	CASSLTLSSGANVLTF
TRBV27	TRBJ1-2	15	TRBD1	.	TGTGCCAGCAGTCCCGGACAGGGGGTCTTCTATGGCTACACCTTC	CASSPGQGVFYGYTF
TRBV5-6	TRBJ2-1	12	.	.	TGTGCCAGCAGCTTGTCCTTCCACGAGCAGTTCTTC	CASSLSFHEQFF
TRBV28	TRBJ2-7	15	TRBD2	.	TGTGCCAGCAGGCCCTTTAGCGGGAAATATGGAGAGCAGTACTTC	CASRPFSGKYGEQYF
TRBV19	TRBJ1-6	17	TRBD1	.	TGTGCCAGTAGCCTAGGACAGGGGAGCTCCTATAATTCACCCCTCCACTTT	CASSLGQGSSYNSPLHF
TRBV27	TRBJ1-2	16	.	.	TGTGCCAGCAGTCTGTGGGCCGGCGCAAGCGGCTATGGCTACACCTTC	CASSLWAGASGYGYTF
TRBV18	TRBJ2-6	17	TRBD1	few	TGTGCCAGCTCGCACGAAGGGACAGTCTCTGGGGCCAACGTCCTGACTTTC	CASSHEGTVSGANVLTF
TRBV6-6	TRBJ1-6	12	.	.	TGTGCCAGCAGGGAGCAGGAATCACCCCTCCACTTT	CASREQESPLHF
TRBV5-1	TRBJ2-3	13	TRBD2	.	TGCGCCAGCAGCGGTGGCGGGAGGGATACGCAGTATTTT	CASSGGGRDTQYF
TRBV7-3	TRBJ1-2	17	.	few	TGTGCCAGCAGCTTACTCCTAGACGGGTTGGATAACTATGGCTACACCTTC	CASSLLLDGLDNYGYTF
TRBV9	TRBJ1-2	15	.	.	TGTGCCAGCAGCCCACAATCGGACCGGGTCTATGGCTACACCTTC	CASSPQSDRVYGYTF
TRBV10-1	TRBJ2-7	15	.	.	TGCGCCAGCAGCTACAGGGAGTTCATCTTCTACGAGCAGTACTTC	CASSYREFIFYEQYF
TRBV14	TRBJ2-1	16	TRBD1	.	TGTGCCAGCAGCCAAGACAGGGGGCAATGGATAGATGAGCAGTTCTTC	CASSQDRGQWIDEQFF
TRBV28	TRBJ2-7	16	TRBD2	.	TGTGCCAGCAGTTTAGGACTAGCGGGAGCCCCCTACGAGCAGTACTTC	CASSLGLAGAPYEQYF
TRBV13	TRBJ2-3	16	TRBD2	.	TGTGCCAGCAGCTTAAAGTCTAGCGGTGGCACAGATACGCAGTATTTT	CASSLKSSGGTDTQYF
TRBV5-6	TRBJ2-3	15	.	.	TGTGCCAGCAGCTTGGTCCGGGGCCGCCCAGATACGCAGTATTTT	CASSLVRGRPDTQYF
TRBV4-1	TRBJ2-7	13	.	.	TGCGCCAGCAGCCAAGGCGGATTCTACGAGCAGTACTTC	CASSQGGFYEQYF